The source of this T cell receptor (beta chain) is a study of T cells in women clearing cervical HPV infection. A note on this clone: The read stops 3 residues short of the end of the CDR3; the missing end is completed from the germline J gene.

The CDR3 consists of 11 residues. The germline V gene has CDR1 DFQATT and CDR2 SNEGSKA (reference sequence). Deletions cut 6 bases from V and 5 bases from J, with 10 bases between. The assay was immunoSEQ multiplex PCR, and TCRdb's table has in-frame clones only and misses some. The sample table sets out tens of thousands of clones. Sample: blood buffy coat. This TCR came from a woman between 18 and 70 years old with a cervical HPV16 infection that either progressed to CIN3+ or cleared (not recorded which). The chain uses TRBV20-1 and TRBJ1-1, with D perhaps TRBD1 (5 bases). CDR3 bases read: TGCAGTGCCCCACGGGGGACTGAA. Translation: CSAPRGTE. The whole CDR3 is CSAPRGTEAFF.